These 18 T cell receptor beta chains were sequenced from one sample in a study of blood T cell repertoires in COVID-19 (dated by TCRdb to the early 2020s). Library preparation was by the immunoSEQ multiplex PCR assay. Here the immuneACCESS table is served through TCRdb, limited to in-frame sequences with V and J called. Missing clones are a known gap in these copies; in checked studies unresolved V genes cover under half, and the rest lacks a known reason. In this sample the table shows around 190,000 clones, more than 70% of which occur a single time. 15% to 20% of the sample comes from the top ten. Sequencing used peripheral blood. The source of these receptors is a man aged 50 or older with COVID-19, enrolled during active disease.

The chain joins TRBV2 to TRBJ2-1, with a weak D call TRBD2 (5 bases). CDR1 is SNHLY and CDR2 is FYNNEI in the germline V gene. The CDR3 has 12 residues. V was pared by 5 bases and J by 10 bases, with 12 bases between. The CDR3 reads CASSWRASEQFF. CDR3 DNA sequence: TGTGCCAGCAGTTGGCGGGCATCAGAGCAGTTCTTC.

The chain has TRBV2 and TRBJ1-4; the match to TRBD1 covers 9 bases. The CDR3 has 14 amino acids. CDR1 and CDR2 (germline): SNHLY, FYNNEI. J gave up 7 bases and V 6 bases, and 6 bases lay outside the gene matches. The CDR3 DNA reads as TGTGCCAGCAGGGGGACAGGGTATTCTGAAAAACTGTTTTTT. Its protein is CASRGTGYSEKLFF.

The V gene is TRBV6-5, the J gene TRBJ2-7; 11 bases fit TRBD2. This CDR3 region has 15 residues. Germline V gene data show CDR1 as MNHEY and CDR2 as SVGAGI. The V gene end was trimmed by 4 bases and the J gene end by 2 bases; junction bases not matched to a gene: 4. The CDR3 coding sequence is TGTGCCAGCAGTTCGCCGGGACTAGCGGCCTACGAGCAGTACTTC. Translating gives CASSSPGLAAYEQYF.

The chain recombines TRBV5-6 with TRBJ2-1, with 8 bases matching TRBD2. Unmatched junction bases numbered 12, after V lost 3 bases and J lost 10 bases. The CDR3 is 15 residues long. Germline CDR1 and CDR2: SGHDT and YYEEEE. Written as DNA, the CDR3 is TGTGCCAGCAGCTCGGGACTAGTATCCAACGGGGAGCAGTTCTTC. This sequence encodes CASSSGLVSNGEQFF.

The chain uses TRBV11-2 and TRBJ1-5; 8 positions agree with TRBD1. The CDR3 length is 16 residues. Per germline, CDR1 SGHAT and CDR2 FQNNGV. Losses at the gene ends were 5 bases for V and 0 bases for J; bases not matched to a gene: 6. The CDR3 region is CASSLSTGVSNQPQHF. For the CDR3, the DNA is TGTGCCAGCAGCCTATCGACAGGGGTTAGCAATCAGCCCCAGCATTTT. Full variable domain (remainder filled in from reference TRBV11-2 and TRBJ1-5): EAGVAQSPRYKIIEKRQSVAFWCNPISGHATLYWYQQILGQGPKLLIQFQNNGVVDDSQLPKDRFSAERLKGVDSTLKIQPAKLEDSAVYLCASSLSTGVSNQPQHFGDGTRLSIL.

V usage is TRBV6-5 and J usage is TRBJ2-1, with TRBD2 identical over 14 bases. Germline V gene lookup returns CDR1 MNHEY and CDR2 SVGAGI. This CDR3 has 16 amino acids. With 2 bases clipped from V and 7 bases from J, the junction kept 4 bases outside the gene matches. The CDR3 bases are TGTGCCAGCAGTTACCTGGGACTAGCGGGAGTTAATGAGCAGTTCTTC. Translating it yields CASSYLGLAGVNEQFF.

In DNA, the CDR3 is TGTGCCAGCAGTATGAGCGGGAGGGCCTCATACGAGCAGTACTTC. It specifies CASSMSGRASYEQYF. The chain uses TRBV27 and TRBJ2-7, with 10 bases identical to TRBD2. The CDR3 sequence is 15 residues long. Germline loops: CDR1 MNHEY, CDR2 SMNVEV (reference sequence). Trimming took 5 bases from V and 4 from J; bases not matched to a gene: 8.

The CDR3 spells CAWTTQGTYEQYF. The CDR3 nucleotides read TGTGCCTGGACCACCCAGGGTACCTACGAGCAGTACTTC. The rearrangement links TRBV30 to TRBJ2-7; D is perhaps TRBD1 (5 bases). The CDR3 loop spans 13 amino acids. The V and J ends lost 4 bases and 2 bases respectively, with 12 bases between them. CDR1 is GTSNPN and CDR2 is SVGIG in the germline V gene (reference sequence).

The V and J genes are TRBV19 and TRBJ1-2; 7 positions agree with TRBD1. J lost 4 bases, V lost 5 bases, and 4 bases had no gene match. There are 13 residues in the CDR3. Germline V gives CDR1 LNHDA, CDR2 SQIVND (reference sequence). The CDR3 reads CASSDDRAYGYTF. The CDR3 region has the DNA TGTGCCAGTAGTGACGACAGGGCCTATGGCTACACCTTC. The whole variable domain, remainder taken from reference TRBV19 and TRBJ1-2, is DGGITQSPKYLFRKEGQNVTLSCEQNLNHDAMYWYRQDPGQGLRLIYYSQIVNDFQKGDIAEGYSVSREKKESFPLTVTSAQKNPTAFYLCASSDDRAYGYTFGSGTRLTVV.

The chain recombines TRBV5-4 with TRBJ1-4; D is unclear. CDR1 and CDR2 from the germline V gene are SGHNT and YYREEE (reference sequence). The V gene lost 1 base and the J gene lost 1 base, with 8 bases spanning the gap. The CDR3 consists of 15 residues. CDR3 coding DNA: TGTGCCAGCAGCTTGCGTGCGGGAACTAATGAAAAACTGTTTTTT. Translation: CASSLRAGTNEKLFF. Full variable domain (rest looked up from reference TRBV5-4 and TRBJ1-4): ETGVTQSPTHLIKTRGQQVTLRCSSQSGHNTVSWYQQALGQGPQFIFQYYREEENGRGNFPPRFSGLQFPNYSSELNVNALELDDSALYLCASSLRAGTNEKLFFGSGTQLSVL.

The rearrangement links TRBV19 to TRBJ2-1; 8 bases are shared with TRBD2. The CDR3 has 15 residues. V lost 3 bases to trimming and J lost 6 bases; unmatched junction nucleotides: 7. From germline, CDR1 is LNHDA and CDR2 SQIVND (reference sequence). In nucleotides, the CDR3 is TGTGCCAGTAGTATTGGTAGCGGGAAAGGCAATGAGCAGTTCTTC. It codes for CASSIGSGKGNEQFF.

The V and J genes are TRBV7-8 and TRBJ1-1, with D perhaps matching TRBD1 (5 bases). V shed 8 bases and J shed 3 bases, with 13 bases lying between them. Germline assignment: CDR1 SGHVS and CDR2 FQNEAQ. The CDR3 length is 13 residues. Written as DNA, the CDR3 is TGTGCCAGCGCCAGGGCCCGGGACACTGAAGCTTTCTTT. It yields the protein CASARARDTEAFF.

V and J are TRBV5-1 and TRBJ2-2; TRBD1 agrees at 7 bases. V lost 6 bases and J lost 0; bases outside the gene matches: 8. Germline CDR1 SGHRS, CDR2 YFSETQ. The CDR3 sequence is 16 residues long. The DNA for the CDR3 is TGCGCCAGCAAACCATCCGGGACAGCGAACACCGGGGAGCTGTTTTTT. This sequence encodes CASKPSGTANTGELFF.

The chain links TRBV7-9 to TRBJ2-7; maybe TRBD2 (5 bases). The CDR3 is 15 residues long. CDR1 is SEHNR, CDR2 FQNEAQ, per germline (reference sequence). V was pared by 4 bases and J by 4 bases, with 17 bases between. The CDR3 sequence is CASSWAGPGFYEQYF. CDR3 sequence (DNA): TGTGCCAGCAGCTGGGCAGGACCGGGGTTTTACGAGCAGTACTTC. The full variable domain, with the rest looked up from reference TRBV7-9 and TRBJ2-7, is DTGVSQNPRHKITKRGQNVTFRCDPISEHNRLYWYRQTLGQGPEFLTYFQNEAQLEKSRLLSDRFSAERPKGSFSTLEIQRTEQGDSAMYLCASSWAGPGFYEQYFGPGTRLTVT.

V usage is TRBV7-8 and J usage is TRBJ1-6; 9 bases map to TRBD1. Germline loops: CDR1 SGHVS, CDR2 FQNEAQ. The CDR3 extends over 16 amino acids. Trimming at V came to 6 bases and at J to 10 bases, leaving 13 bases not matched to a gene. Written as DNA, the CDR3 is TGTGCCAGCAGACCAACCTGGGGGACAGGGAAATCACCCCTCCACTTT. Protein: CASRPTWGTGKSPLHF.

The chain links TRBV2 to TRBJ1-3; D is perhaps TRBD1 (5 bases). Germline CDR1 is SNHLY and CDR2 is FYNNEI. The CDR3 runs to 16 residues. V shed 11 bases and J shed 0 bases, with 20 bases lying between them. The CDR3 region has the DNA TGTGCCTCGAATCCGGGGACTCTCGACTCTGGAAACACCATATATTTT. It yields the protein CASNPGTLDSGNTIYF.

This clone was observed at least ten times. This chain links TRBV12-5 with TRBJ2-7, with D hard to call. V gave up 8 bases and J gave up 3 bases, with 14 bases separating them. There are 13 residues in the CDR3. The germline gives CDR1 LGHNT, CDR2 FRNRAP. As DNA, the CDR3 is TGTGCTAGTTCTAAACCTACGAGCTACGAGCAGTACTTC. The encoded protein is CASSKPTSYEQYF. The whole variable domain, remainder taken from reference TRBV12-5 and TRBJ2-7, is DARVTQTPRHKVTEMGQEVTMRCQPILGHNTVFWYRQTMMQGLELLAYFRNRAPLDDSGMPKDRFSAEMPDATLATLKIQPSEPRDSAVYFCASSKPTSYEQYFGPGTRLTVT.

The rearrangement joins TRBV5-6 to TRBJ2-5, with D uncertain. The V gene lost 1 base and the J gene lost 10 bases, with 11 bases spanning the gap. The CDR3 totals 12 residues. In germline, CDR1 is SGHDT, CDR2 YYEEEE. The CDR3 nucleotides read TGTGCCAGCAGCTTGTTTCTGAGGATCCAGTACTTC. Translation gives CASSLFLRIQYF.